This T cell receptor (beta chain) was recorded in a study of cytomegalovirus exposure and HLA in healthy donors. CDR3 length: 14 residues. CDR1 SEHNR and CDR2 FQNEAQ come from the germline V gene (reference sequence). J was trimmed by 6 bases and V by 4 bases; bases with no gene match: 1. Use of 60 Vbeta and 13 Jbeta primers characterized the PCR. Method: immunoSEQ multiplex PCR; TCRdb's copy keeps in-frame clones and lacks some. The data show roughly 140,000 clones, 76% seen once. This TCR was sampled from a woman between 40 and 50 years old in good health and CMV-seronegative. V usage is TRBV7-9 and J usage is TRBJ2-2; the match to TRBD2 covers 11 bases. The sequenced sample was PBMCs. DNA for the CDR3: TGTGCCAGCAGCTCGACTAGCGGGGCCGGGGAGCTGTTTTTT. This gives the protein CASSSTSGAGELFF. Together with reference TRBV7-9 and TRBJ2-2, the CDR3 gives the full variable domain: DTGVSQNPRHKITKRGQNVTFRCDPISEHNRLYWYRQTLGQGPEFLTYFQNEAQLEKSRLLSDRFSAERPKGSFSTLEIQRTEQGDSAMYLCASSSTSGAGELFFGEGSRLTVL.